A selection of T cell receptor beta chains follows, all from one sample in a study of OX40 agonist ivuxolimab in advanced cancers. The table came from immunoSEQ multiplex PCR; TCRdb's copy has only in-frame clones and leaves some out. The sample has under 65,000 clones, about 85% seen once. The sample in question was CD4+ or CD8+ T cells sorted from blood, obtained in a trial of the OX40 agonist ivuxolimab. These receptors were taken from an adult with an advanced solid tumor such as melanoma, head and neck, liver or kidney cancer. Each CDR3 is given with its conserved first and last residue. The D gene is left open where the match is weak. Rows give clone size only sometimes, using once, few, many, or a class for an expanded clone.

CDR3 length: 16
V gene: TRBV4-3
D gene: NA
J gene: TRBJ1-1
clone size: NA
CDR3 protein: CASSQVQGRGNTEAFF
CDR3 DNA: TGCGCCAGCAGCCAAGTTCAGGGGCGAGGGAACACTGAAGCTTTCTTT

CDR3 length: 16
V gene: TRBV15
D gene: TRBD2
J gene: TRBJ2-1
clone size: NA
CDR3 protein: CATSRQIAGGHNEQFF
CDR3 DNA: TGTGCCACCAGCCGACAAATAGCGGGAGGCCACAATGAGCAGTTCTTC

CDR3 length: 15
V gene: TRBV2
D gene: TRBD2
J gene: TRBJ2-3
clone size: NA
CDR3 protein: CASSKMSGSQDTQYF
CDR3 DNA: TGTGCCAGCAGTAAGATGAGCGGGAGTCAAGATACGCAGTATTTT

CDR3 length: 16
V gene: TRBV25-1
D gene: NA
J gene: TRBJ2-5
clone size: NA
CDR3 protein: CASSDRREQPGETQYF
CDR3 DNA: TGTGCCAGCAGTGATAGAAGGGAGCAGCCCGGGGAGACCCAGTACTTC

CDR3 length: 16
V gene: TRBV7-3
D gene: NA
J gene: TRBJ2-1
clone size: NA
CDR3 protein: CASSSRRALSFDEQFF
CDR3 DNA: TGTGCCAGCAGCTCGAGGAGGGCCTTAAGTTTCGATGAGCAGTTCTTC

CDR3 length: 12
V gene: TRBV2
D gene: TRBD1
J gene: TRBJ2-5
clone size: once
CDR3 protein: CASRETGETQYF
CDR3 DNA: TGTGCCAGCAGGGAGACAGGGGAGACCCAGTACTTC

CDR3 length: 15
V gene: TRBV5-1
D gene: NA
J gene: TRBJ1-2
clone size: NA
CDR3 protein: CASSLTSAQAYGYTF
CDR3 DNA: TGCGCCAGCAGCCTAACCTCGGCGCAGGCCTATGGCTACACCTTC

CDR3 length: 17
V gene: TRBV12-2
D gene: NA
J gene: TRBJ2-1
clone size: NA
CDR3 protein: CASRLTESPRTYNEQFF
CDR3 DNA: TGTGCAAGTCGCTTAACGGAGTCCCCCAGGACGTATAATGAGCAGTTCTTC

CDR3 length: 17
V gene: TRBV27
D gene: NA
J gene: TRBJ2-7
clone size: NA
CDR3 protein: CASSLAPPVLGSYEQYF
CDR3 DNA: TGTGCCAGCAGTTTAGCCCCCCCGGTACTCGGGTCCTACGAGCAGTACTTC

CDR3 length: 14
V gene: TRBV19
D gene: NA
J gene: TRBJ2-1
clone size: NA
CDR3 protein: CASRGALSSNEQFF
CDR3 DNA: TGTGCCAGCAGGGGGGCTCTTAGTAGCAATGAGCAGTTCTTC

CDR3 length: 15
V gene: TRBV25-1
D gene: NA
J gene: TRBJ2-7
clone size: NA
CDR3 protein: CASRIGEGVTYEQYF
CDR3 DNA: TGTGCCAGCAGGATCGGAGAGGGTGTTACCTACGAGCAGTACTTC

CDR3 length: 17
V gene: TRBV5-6
D gene: TRBD2
J gene: TRBJ2-1
clone size: NA
CDR3 protein: CASSLAEGTSAYNEQFF
CDR3 DNA: TGTGCCAGCAGCTTGGCCGAAGGGACTAGCGCTTACAATGAGCAGTTCTTC

CDR3 length: 14
V gene: TRBV30
D gene: TRBD1
J gene: TRBJ1-2
clone size: NA
CDR3 protein: CAWSFQGATGGYTF
CDR3 DNA: TGTGCCTGGAGTTTCCAGGGGGCGACGGGTGGCTACACCTTC

CDR3 length: 15
V gene: TRBV28
D gene: NA
J gene: TRBJ2-7
clone size: NA
CDR3 protein: CASMRGGSGSYEQYF
CDR3 DNA: TGTGCCAGCATGAGGGGTGGGAGCGGGTCCTACGAGCAGTACTTC

CDR3 length: 12
V gene: TRBV19
D gene: NA
J gene: TRBJ2-2
clone size: NA
CDR3 protein: CASRRAAGELFF
CDR3 DNA: TGTGCCAGTAGGCGAGCTGCCGGGGAGCTGTTTTTT

CDR3 length: 15
V gene: TRBV18
D gene: NA
J gene: TRBJ2-7
clone size: NA
CDR3 protein: CASSPLAARTYEQYF
CDR3 DNA: TGTGCCAGCTCACCCCTTGCGGCCCGCACCTACGAGCAGTACTTC

CDR3 length: 14
V gene: TRBV7-2
D gene: NA
J gene: TRBJ1-5
clone size: few
CDR3 protein: CASSLGAVISPQHF
CDR3 DNA: TGTGCCAGCAGCTTAGGGGCGGTTATCTCGCCCCAGCATTTT

CDR3 length: 14
V gene: TRBV28
D gene: TRBD1
J gene: TRBJ2-5
clone size: NA
CDR3 protein: CASRTRQGAETQYF
CDR3 DNA: TGTGCCAGCAGGACTCGGCAGGGGGCAGAGACCCAGTACTTC

CDR3 length: 14
V gene: TRBV28
D gene: NA
J gene: TRBJ2-7
clone size: once
CDR3 protein: CASRGRIDSYEQYF
CDR3 DNA: TGTGCCAGCAGAGGACGTATAGACTCCTACGAGCAGTACTTC

CDR3 length: 14
V gene: TRBV28
D gene: NA
J gene: TRBJ2-7
clone size: once
CDR3 protein: CASSPPFRSHEQYF
CDR3 DNA: TGTGCCAGCAGCCCCCCCTTTCGGTCCCACGAGCAGTACTTC

CDR3 length: 14
V gene: TRBV28
D gene: NA
J gene: TRBJ1-2
clone size: NA
CDR3 protein: CASTPLGRNYGYTF
CDR3 DNA: TGTGCCAGCACTCCATTGGGACGTAACTATGGCTACACCTTC

CDR3 length: 13
V gene: TRBV11-1
D gene: NA
J gene: TRBJ2-3
clone size: NA
CDR3 protein: CASSLAWELGQYF
CDR3 DNA: TGTGCCAGCAGCTTAGCGTGGGAGTTGGGGCAGTATTTT

CDR3 length: 12
V gene: TRBV30
D gene: TRBD2
J gene: TRBJ2-3
clone size: NA
CDR3 protein: CAWSPGRETQYF
CDR3 DNA: TGTGCCTGGAGTCCGGGGAGGGAGACGCAGTATTTT

CDR3 length: 15
V gene: TRBV28
D gene: TRBD1
J gene: TRBJ2-5
clone size: once
CDR3 protein: CASSLDRGGRETQYF
CDR3 DNA: TGTGCCAGCAGTTTAGACAGGGGTGGGCGGGAGACCCAGTACTTC

CDR3 length: 19
V gene: TRBV27
D gene: TRBD2
J gene: TRBJ2-1
clone size: NA
CDR3 protein: CASSPRGSSGTSGHNEQFF
CDR3 DNA: TGTGCCAGCAGTCCTAGGGGTTCTAGTGGGACTAGCGGCCACAATGAGCAGTTCTTC

CDR3 length: 15
V gene: TRBV29-1
D gene: TRBD1
J gene: TRBJ2-3
clone size: NA
CDR3 protein: CSVEEAQGAPDTQYF
CDR3 DNA: TGCAGCGTTGAAGAGGCACAGGGGGCACCAGATACGCAGTATTTT

CDR3 length: 15
V gene: TRBV7-2
D gene: NA
J gene: TRBJ2-1
clone size: NA
CDR3 protein: CASSDRTLGYNEQFF
CDR3 DNA: TGTGCCAGCAGCGACCGGACCCTTGGCTACAATGAGCAGTTCTTC

CDR3 length: 14
V gene: TRBV11-3
D gene: NA
J gene: TRBJ2-5
clone size: NA
CDR3 protein: CASPPPQPSETQYF
CDR3 DNA: TGTGCCAGCCCCCCCCCTCAGCCCAGCGAGACCCAGTACTTC

CDR3 length: 17
V gene: TRBV19
D gene: TRBD2
J gene: TRBJ2-3
clone size: NA
CDR3 protein: CASSISGTSGGTDTQYF
CDR3 DNA: TGTGCCAGTAGTATTTCCGGGACTAGCGGGGGCACAGATACGCAGTATTTT

CDR3 length: 16
V gene: TRBV9
D gene: NA
J gene: TRBJ1-5
clone size: NA
CDR3 protein: CASSVSRVVFHQPQHF
CDR3 DNA: TGTGCCAGCAGCGTCTCCAGGGTAGTTTTTCATCAGCCCCAGCATTTT

CDR3 length: 13
V gene: TRBV5-1
D gene: NA
J gene: TRBJ1-2
clone size: NA
CDR3 protein: CASSLWSSGGYTF
CDR3 DNA: TGCGCCAGCAGCTTGTGGTCCTCCGGGGGCTACACCTTC

CDR3 length: 15
V gene: TRBV18
D gene: TRBD2
J gene: TRBJ2-2
clone size: once
CDR3 protein: CASSDLAGAAGELFF
CDR3 DNA: TGTGCCAGCTCAGATCTAGCGGGAGCAGCCGGGGAGCTGTTTTTT

CDR3 length: 12
V gene: TRBV7-9
D gene: NA
J gene: TRBJ1-1
clone size: NA
CDR3 protein: CASSLSDTEAFF
CDR3 DNA: TGTGCCAGCAGCTTATCGGATACTGAAGCTTTCTTT

CDR3 length: 16
V gene: TRBV7-9
D gene: TRBD1
J gene: TRBJ1-2
clone size: NA
CDR3 protein: CASSRSTGTPRYGYTF
CDR3 DNA: TGTGCCAGCAGCCGATCGACAGGGACCCCTCGCTATGGCTACACCTTC

CDR3 length: 14
V gene: TRBV7-2
D gene: NA
J gene: TRBJ1-2
clone size: NA
CDR3 protein: CASSLGQGDYGYTF
CDR3 DNA: TGTGCCAGCAGCTTAGGCCAGGGAGACTATGGCTACACCTTC

CDR3 length: 13
V gene: TRBV9
D gene: NA
J gene: TRBJ2-3
clone size: few
CDR3 protein: CASSVVGFDTQYF
CDR3 DNA: TGTGCCAGCAGCGTAGTCGGTTTCGATACGCAGTATTTT

CDR3 length: 13
V gene: TRBV19
D gene: TRBD1
J gene: TRBJ2-5
clone size: NA
CDR3 protein: CASSGTVQETQYF
CDR3 DNA: TGTGCCAGTAGTGGGACAGTACAAGAGACCCAGTACTTC

CDR3 length: 16
V gene: TRBV6-5
D gene: NA
J gene: TRBJ2-3
clone size: few
CDR3 protein: CASSYSFDYRTDTQYF
CDR3 DNA: TGTGCCAGCAGTTACTCGTTTGACTACCGCACAGATACGCAGTATTTT

CDR3 length: 15
V gene: TRBV7-8
D gene: NA
J gene: TRBJ1-1
clone size: NA
CDR3 protein: CASSLADSPNTEAFF
CDR3 DNA: TGTGCCAGCAGCTTAGCGGACAGTCCGAACACTGAAGCTTTCTTT

CDR3 length: 12
V gene: TRBV18
D gene: NA
J gene: TRBJ2-2
clone size: NA
CDR3 protein: CASSENTGELFF
CDR3 DNA: TGTGCCAGCTCAGAGAACACCGGGGAGCTGTTTTTT

CDR3 length: 14
V gene: TRBV7-3
D gene: NA
J gene: TRBJ2-5
clone size: once
CDR3 protein: CASSAGTAQETQYF
CDR3 DNA: TGTGCCAGCAGCGCGGGGACAGCCCAAGAGACCCAGTACTTC

CDR3 length: 16
V gene: TRBV4-2
D gene: TRBD2
J gene: TRBJ2-3
clone size: once
CDR3 protein: CASSQDGRASGNTQYF
CDR3 DNA: TGTGCCAGCAGCCAAGACGGCCGCGCTAGCGGGAATACGCAGTATTTT

CDR3 length: 15
V gene: TRBV7-8
D gene: TRBD1
J gene: TRBJ2-2
clone size: NA
CDR3 protein: CASSRGQGDTGELFF
CDR3 DNA: TGTGCCAGCAGCCGAGGACAGGGAGACACCGGGGAGCTGTTTTTT

CDR3 length: 14
V gene: TRBV15
D gene: NA
J gene: TRBJ2-5
clone size: once
CDR3 protein: CATRTGTSAETQYF
CDR3 DNA: TGTGCCACCAGAACGGGAACTTCGGCAGAGACCCAGTACTTC

CDR3 length: 16
V gene: TRBV7-9
D gene: TRBD2
J gene: TRBJ2-1
clone size: NA
CDR3 protein: CASSLERELPYNEQFF
CDR3 DNA: TGTGCCAGCAGCTTAGAGCGGGAGCTCCCCTACAATGAGCAGTTCTTC

CDR3 length: 13
V gene: TRBV21-1
D gene: NA
J gene: TRBJ2-1
clone size: NA
CDR3 protein: CASSSPEGDEQFF
CDR3 DNA: TGTGCCAGCAGCAGTCCTGAGGGCGATGAGCAGTTCTTC

CDR3 length: 13
V gene: TRBV29-1
D gene: TRBD2
J gene: TRBJ2-7
clone size: NA
CDR3 protein: CSAGTSGNYEQYF
CDR3 DNA: TGCAGCGCGGGGACTAGCGGGAACTACGAGCAGTACTTC

CDR3 length: 16
V gene: TRBV5-1
D gene: TRBD1
J gene: TRBJ2-1
clone size: once
CDR3 protein: CASSLVGQGAFNEQFF
CDR3 DNA: TGCGCCAGCAGCTTGGTAGGACAGGGGGCTTTCAATGAGCAGTTCTTC